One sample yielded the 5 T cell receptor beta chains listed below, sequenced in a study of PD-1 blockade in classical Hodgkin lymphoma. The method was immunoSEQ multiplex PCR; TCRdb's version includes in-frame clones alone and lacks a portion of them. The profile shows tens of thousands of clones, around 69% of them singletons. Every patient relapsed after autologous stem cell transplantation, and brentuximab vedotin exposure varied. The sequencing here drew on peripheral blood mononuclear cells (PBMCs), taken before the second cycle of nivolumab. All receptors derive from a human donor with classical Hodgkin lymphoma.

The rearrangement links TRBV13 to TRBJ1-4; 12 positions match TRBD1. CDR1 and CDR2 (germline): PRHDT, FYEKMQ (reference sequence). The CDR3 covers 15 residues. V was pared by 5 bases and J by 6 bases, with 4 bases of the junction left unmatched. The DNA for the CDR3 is TGTGCCAGCAGCCCTGGGGACAGGGGGCATGAAAAACTGTTTTTT. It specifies CASSPGDRGHEKLFF.

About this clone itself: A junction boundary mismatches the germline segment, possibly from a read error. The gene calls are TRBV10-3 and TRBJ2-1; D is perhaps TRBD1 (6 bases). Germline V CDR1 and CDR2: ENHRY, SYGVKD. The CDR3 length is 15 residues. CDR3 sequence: CTISESGGNINEQFF. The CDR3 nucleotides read TGTACCATCAGTGAGAGTGGGGGCAATATCAATGAGCAGTTCTTC.

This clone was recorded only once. The CDR3 DNA follows: TGTGCCAGCACATCGGACGACCGCCGCACAGATACGCAGTATTTT. Its protein product is CASTSDDRRTDTQYF. The gene calls are TRBV25-1 and TRBJ2-3, with no clear D. Germline V gene sequence: CDR1 MGHDK, CDR2 SYGVNS. Trimming removed 7 bases from V and 1 base from J, with 15 bases in between. This CDR3 has 15 residues.

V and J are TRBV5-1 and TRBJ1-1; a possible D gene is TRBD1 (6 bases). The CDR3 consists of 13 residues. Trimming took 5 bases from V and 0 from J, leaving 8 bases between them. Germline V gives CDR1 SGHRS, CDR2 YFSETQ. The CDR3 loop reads CASSPGVNTEAFF. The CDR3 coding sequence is TGCGCCAGCAGTCCAGGGGTGAACACTGAAGCTTTCTTT.

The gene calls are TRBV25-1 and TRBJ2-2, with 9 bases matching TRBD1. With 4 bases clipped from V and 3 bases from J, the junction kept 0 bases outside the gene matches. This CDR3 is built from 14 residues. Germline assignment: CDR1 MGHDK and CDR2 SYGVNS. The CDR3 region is CASSGTGDTGELFF. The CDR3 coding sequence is TGTGCCAGCAGTGGGACAGGGGACACCGGGGAGCTGTTTTTT.